This is a list of T cell receptor beta chains from one sample in a study of patients and donors after allogeneic stem cell transplantation. From the RT-PCR reads, TCRdb called clonotypes with MiXCR, one entry per CDR3 protein. This sample yields 150,000 to 250,000 distinct CDR3 sequences, of which 40% to 45% are seen a single time; 30% to 35% belongs to the top ten. The material sequenced was blood, either unsorted or a sorted T cell fraction (not recorded which). These receptors were obtained from a human donor who was either an allogeneic HSCT recipient or a stem cell or donor lymphocyte infusion donor (not recorded which). It is not recorded whose cells these are; they may come from a transplant donor. Both conserved end residues are part of each CDR3. Fields, in order: V gene, clone size, J gene, D gene, CDR3 protein, CDR3 DNA. D genes are given only for firm matches. Where a row states a size, it is once, few, many or the class of an expanded clone; other rows omit it.

V: TRBV6-6
size: few
J: TRBJ2-7
D: -
CDR3: CASTATQGWGEQYF
DNA: TGTGCCAGCACTGCTACACAGGGCTGGGGCGAGCAGTACTTC

V: TRBV28
size: few
J: TRBJ2-1
D: TRBD2
CDR3: CASSLYLRGSGSSYNEQFF
DNA: TGTGCCAGCAGTTTATACCTGCGAGGTAGCGGGAGCTCCTACAATGAGCAGTTCTTC

V: TRBV10-3
size: few
J: TRBJ2-7
D: TRBD1
CDR3: CAISGGTGAYEQYF
DNA: TGTGCCATCAGTGGGGGGACAGGGGCCTACGAGCAGTACTTC

V: TRBV6-6
size: -
J: TRBJ1-1
D: -
CDR3: CASRWANPGNTEAFF
DNA: TGTGCCAGCAGATGGGCAAACCCAGGGAACACTGAAGCTTTCTTT

V: TRBV2
size: -
J: TRBJ1-5
D: -
CDR3: CASSNRAGNQPQHF
DNA: TGTGCCAGCAGTAACAGGGCTGGCAATCAGCCCCAGCATTTT

V: TRBV7-9
size: -
J: TRBJ1-1
D: -
CDR3: CASSFRGANTEAFF
DNA: TGTGCCAGCAGCTTTCGGGGGGCGAACACTGAAGCTTTCTTT

V: TRBV9
size: few
J: TRBJ1-2
D: TRBD1
CDR3: CASGTGGASNYGYTF
DNA: TGTGCCAGTGGGACAGGGGGCGCATCTAACTATGGCTACACCTTC

V: TRBV7-2
size: once
J: TRBJ2-3
D: TRBD2
CDR3: CASSPRTSGSGTDTQYF
DNA: TGTGCCAGCAGCCCCCGGACTAGCGGGAGCGGCACAGATACGCAGTATTTT

V: TRBV6-5
size: -
J: TRBJ2-2
D: TRBD1
CDR3: CASSEPPGTGAGELFF
DNA: TGTGCCAGCAGTGAGCCTCCCGGGACAGGGGCCGGGGAGCTGTTTTTT

V: TRBV12-3/TRBV12-4
size: -
J: TRBJ1-1
D: TRBD1
CDR3: CASRTVDRAEAFF
DNA: TGTGCCAGCAGAACGGTAGACAGGGCTGAAGCTTTCTTT

V: TRBV7-2
size: few
J: TRBJ2-3
D: -
CDR3: CASYLLYPSPLDTQYF
DNA: TGTGCCAGCTACTTACTATACCCATCCCCACTTGATACGCAGTATTTT

V: TRBV7-8
size: -
J: TRBJ2-1
D: -
CDR3: CASSLARPRSEQFF
DNA: TGTGCCAGCAGCTTAGCCAGGCCTAGGAGTGAGCAGTTCTTC

V: TRBV5-1
size: few
J: TRBJ2-2
D: -
CDR3: CASSLVVQAKTGELFF
DNA: TGCGCCAGCAGCTTGGTAGTACAGGCGAAAACCGGGGAGCTGTTTTTT

V: TRBV18
size: -
J: TRBJ1-2
D: -
CDR3: CASSPGGDYGYTF
DNA: TGTGCCAGCTCACCAGGGGGCGACTATGGCTACACCTTC

V: TRBV9
size: -
J: TRBJ1-3
D: TRBD1
CDR3: CASSELTGKGPGNTIYF
DNA: TGTGCCAGCAGCGAACTGACAGGGAAGGGTCCTGGAAACACCATATATTTT

V: TRBV27
size: many
J: TRBJ2-7
D: -
CDR3: CASRTSPGYEQYF
DNA: TGTGCCAGCAGAACATCGCCCGGCTACGAGCAGTACTTC

V: TRBV5-1
size: few
J: TRBJ2-5
D: -
CDR3: CASTPIEGRETQYF
DNA: TGCGCCAGCACCCCAATTGAGGGGCGAGAGACCCAGTACTTC

V: TRBV28
size: few
J: TRBJ1-5
D: -
CDR3: CASSSLFFMRYSNQPQHF
DNA: TGTGCCAGCAGTTCCCTGTTCTTTATGAGATATAGCAATCAGCCCCAGCATTTT

V: TRBV20-1
size: -
J: TRBJ2-1
D: TRBD2
CDR3: CSARDPSGTAAEQFF
DNA: TGCAGTGCTAGAGATCCTAGCGGGACCGCAGCTGAGCAGTTCTTC

V: TRBV4-3
size: -
J: TRBJ2-5
D: -
CDR3: CASSQVYRARETQYF
DNA: TGCGCCAGCAGCCAAGTGTACAGGGCGCGAGAGACCCAGTACTTC

V: TRBV6-5
size: -
J: TRBJ1-1
D: -
CDR3: CASSCKDDTEAFF
DNA: TGTGCCAGCAGTTGCAAAGACGACACTGAAGCTTTCTTT

V: TRBV12-3/TRBV12-4
size: once
J: TRBJ1-2
D: -
CDR3: CASSLSTPGHSYGYTF
DNA: TGTGCCAGCAGTCTATCCACTCCGGGACACTCCTATGGCTACACCTTC

V: TRBV5-6
size: -
J: TRBJ2-1
D: TRBD2
CDR3: CASSLRLAGGFEQFF
DNA: TGTGCCAGCAGCTTGCGACTAGCGGGAGGGTTTGAGCAGTTCTTC

V: TRBV10-3
size: few
J: TRBJ1-5
D: -
CDR3: CAISEAHQPQHF
DNA: TGTGCCATCAGTGAGGCGCATCAGCCCCAGCATTTT

V: TRBV10-3
size: few
J: TRBJ1-1
D: -
CDR3: CAIRETGLSAFF
DNA: TGTGCCATCAGGGAGACGGGACTTTCGGCTTTCTTT

V: TRBV3-1
size: -
J: TRBJ2-1
D: -
CDR3: CASSHPRGGHPYNEQFF
DNA: TGTGCCAGCAGCCACCCCCGGGGCGGACACCCTTACAATGAGCAGTTCTTC

V: TRBV29-1
size: few
J: TRBJ1-1
D: -
CDR3: CSANPMNTEAFF
DNA: TGCAGCGCCAACCCCATGAACACTGAAGCTTTCTTT

V: TRBV24-1
size: few
J: TRBJ1-2
D: -
CDR3: CATSDLNSQEGYTF
DNA: TGTGCCACCAGTGATTTGAACAGTCAAGAGGGCTACACCTTC

V: TRBV28
size: -
J: TRBJ2-5
D: TRBD2
CDR3: CASSLGLAGGLETQYF
DNA: TGTGCCAGCAGTCTCGGACTAGCGGGAGGTTTAGAGACCCAGTACTTC

V: TRBV18
size: -
J: TRBJ1-4
D: -
CDR3: CASSPSPLWGANEKLFF
DNA: TGTGCCAGCTCGCCCTCCCCATTGTGGGGGGCTAATGAAAAACTGTTTTTT

V: TRBV6-6
size: few
J: TRBJ2-7
D: TRBD1
CDR3: CASLQGDRVNEQYF
DNA: TGTGCCAGCCTTCAGGGGGACAGGGTCAACGAGCAGTACTTC

V: TRBV23-1
size: -
J: TRBJ2-7
D: -
CDR3: CASSHRNCGSHEQYF
DNA: TGCGCCAGCAGTCACAGAAATTGCGGGTCCCACGAGCAGTACTTC

V: TRBV4-3
size: -
J: TRBJ2-7
D: -
CDR3: CASSQDGLLGDEQYF
DNA: TGCGCCAGCAGCCAAGATGGACTACTGGGCGACGAGCAGTACTTC

V: TRBV6-5
size: -
J: TRBJ2-1
D: -
CDR3: CASSPYKSGSYNEQFF
DNA: TGTGCCAGCAGCCCGTACAAGAGCGGGTCCTACAATGAGCAGTTCTTC

V: TRBV7-9
size: -
J: TRBJ2-3
D: -
CDR3: CASSLRLDTQYF
DNA: TGTGCCAGCAGCCTCCGACTAGATACGCAGTATTTT

V: TRBV15
size: few
J: TRBJ1-1
D: -
CDR3: CATSRDAFTDTEAFF
DNA: TGTGCCACCAGCAGAGATGCTTTCACGGACACTGAAGCTTTCTTT

V: TRBV7-2
size: -
J: TRBJ2-1
D: TRBD1
CDR3: CATHTGDSSYNEQFF
DNA: TGTGCCACCCATACAGGGGACAGCTCCTACAATGAGCAGTTCTTC

V: TRBV7-9
size: -
J: TRBJ2-7
D: -
CDR3: CASSLSDYEQYF
DNA: TGTGCCAGCAGTCTGAGTGACTACGAGCAGTACTTC

V: TRBV20-1
size: -
J: TRBJ1-1
D: -
CDR3: CSARGGPPFTEAFF
DNA: TGCAGTGCTAGAGGTGGGCCACCCTTCACTGAAGCTTTCTTT

V: TRBV18
size: -
J: TRBJ1-5
D: -
CDR3: CASSPGRGQPQHF
DNA: TGTGCCAGCTCACCAGGGCGGGGTCAGCCCCAGCATTTT

V: TRBV14
size: -
J: TRBJ2-7
D: -
CDR3: CASSHESRGGSYEQYF
DNA: TGTGCCAGCAGCCACGAATCTAGGGGAGGTTCCTACGAGCAGTACTTC

V: TRBV10-3
size: once
J: TRBJ2-3
D: -
CDR3: CALARDGTDTQYF
DNA: TGTGCCCTAGCGCGGGACGGGACAGATACGCAGTATTTT

V: TRBV7-2
size: few
J: TRBJ1-2
D: -
CDR3: CASSLVSLIGGRDYGYTF
DNA: TGTGCCAGCAGCTTAGTCTCGCTTATCGGGGGGCGCGACTATGGCTACACCTTC

V: TRBV25-1
size: once
J: TRBJ2-3
D: -
CDR3: CASSFSLGGFTDTQYF
DNA: TGTGCCAGCAGCTTCTCGTTGGGGGGATTCACAGATACGCAGTATTTT

V: TRBV5-4
size: -
J: TRBJ2-7
D: TRBD2
CDR3: CASTPGGTYEQYF
DNA: TGTGCCAGCACCCCGGGAGGGACCTACGAGCAGTACTTC

V: TRBV9
size: -
J: TRBJ2-5
D: -
CDR3: CASSVAGLAETQYF
DNA: TGTGCCAGCAGCGTAGCTGGATTGGCGGAGACCCAGTACTTC

V: TRBV5-6
size: -
J: TRBJ2-3
D: -
CDR3: CASSFWGTDTQYF
DNA: TGTGCCAGCAGCTTCTGGGGTACAGATACGCAGTATTTT

V: TRBV7-2
size: few
J: TRBJ1-2
D: -
CDR3: CASSPPGWGYTF
DNA: TGTGCCAGCAGCCCCCCGGGGTGGGGCTACACCTTC

V: TRBV2
size: -
J: TRBJ1-1
D: TRBD1
CDR3: CASRKTSGQGALLRTEAFF
DNA: TGTGCCAGCAGGAAGACCTCGGGACAGGGGGCTTTGTTGAGGACTGAAGCTTTCTTT

V: TRBV11-1
size: -
J: TRBJ1-1
D: -
CDR3: CASSSTRTEAFF
DNA: TGTGCCAGCAGCTCCACAAGGACTGAAGCTTTCTTT

V: TRBV12-5
size: few
J: TRBJ1-1
D: -
CDR3: CASGLFGGTEAFF
DNA: TGTGCTAGTGGTTTGTTCGGGGGTACTGAAGCTTTCTTT

V: TRBV15
size: -
J: TRBJ2-3
D: -
CDR3: CATSRTSTDTQYF
DNA: TGTGCCACCAGCCGAACCAGCACAGATACGCAGTATTTT

V: TRBV27
size: few
J: TRBJ1-3
D: -
CDR3: CASSPGTPYSGNTIYF
DNA: TGTGCCAGCAGTCCGGGGACGCCCTACTCTGGAAACACCATATATTTT

V: TRBV4-3
size: -
J: TRBJ1-1
D: TRBD1
CDR3: CASSQEWIGGGTEAFF
DNA: TGCGCCAGCAGCCAAGAATGGATAGGGGGCGGCACTGAAGCTTTCTTT

V: TRBV10-3
size: few
J: TRBJ2-4
D: -
CDR3: CATSPTVIAKNIQYF
DNA: TGTGCCACCAGCCCCACCGTAATAGCCAAAAACATTCAGTACTTC